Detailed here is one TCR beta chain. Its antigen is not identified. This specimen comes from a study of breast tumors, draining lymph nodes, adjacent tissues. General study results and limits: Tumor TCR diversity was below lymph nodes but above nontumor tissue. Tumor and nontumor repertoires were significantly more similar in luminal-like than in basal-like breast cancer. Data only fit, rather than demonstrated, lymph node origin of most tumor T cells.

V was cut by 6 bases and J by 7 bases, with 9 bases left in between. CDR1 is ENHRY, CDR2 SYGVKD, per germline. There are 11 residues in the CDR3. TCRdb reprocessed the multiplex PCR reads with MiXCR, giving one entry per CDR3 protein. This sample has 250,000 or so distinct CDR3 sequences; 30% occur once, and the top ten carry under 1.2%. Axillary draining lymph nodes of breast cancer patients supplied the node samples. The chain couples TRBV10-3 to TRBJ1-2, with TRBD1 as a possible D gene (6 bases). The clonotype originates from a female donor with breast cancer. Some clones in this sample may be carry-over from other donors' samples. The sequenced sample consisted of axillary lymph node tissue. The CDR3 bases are TGTGCCATCAGGGACAGCGGTGGCTACACCTTC. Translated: CAIRDSGGYTF.